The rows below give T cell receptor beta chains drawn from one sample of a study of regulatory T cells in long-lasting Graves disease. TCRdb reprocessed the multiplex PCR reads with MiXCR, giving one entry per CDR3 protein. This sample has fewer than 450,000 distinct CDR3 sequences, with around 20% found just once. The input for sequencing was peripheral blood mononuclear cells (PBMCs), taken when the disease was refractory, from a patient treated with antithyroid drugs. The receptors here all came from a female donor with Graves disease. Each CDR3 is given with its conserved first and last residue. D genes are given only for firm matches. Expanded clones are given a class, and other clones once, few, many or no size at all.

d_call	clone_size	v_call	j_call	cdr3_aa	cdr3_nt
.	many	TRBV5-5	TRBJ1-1	CASSRISNTEAFF	TGTGCCAGCAGTCGGATATCGAACACTGAAGCTTTCTTT
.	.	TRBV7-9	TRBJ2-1	CASSWVSPRSDEQFF	TGTGCCAGCAGCTGGGTTAGCCCAAGGTCCGATGAGCAGTTCTTC
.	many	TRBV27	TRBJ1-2	CASSLSIGDNVNYGYTF	TGTGCCAGCAGTTTATCGATAGGGGACAATGTTAACTATGGCTACACCTTC
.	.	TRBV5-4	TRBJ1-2	CASSFGRERANYGYTF	TGTGCCAGCAGCTTTGGCAGGGAAAGAGCTAACTATGGCTACACCTTC
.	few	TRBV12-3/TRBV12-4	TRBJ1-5	CASSLGGPGQHF	TGTGCCAGCAGTTTGGGAGGTCCAGGCCAGCATTTT
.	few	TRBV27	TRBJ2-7	CASSLGGQRTYEQYF	TGTGCCAGCAGTTTAGGGGGCCAGCGCACCTACGAGCAGTACTTC
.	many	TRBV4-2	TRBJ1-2	CASSPGAGADGYTF	TGTGCCAGCAGCCCGGGGGCGGGCGCCGATGGCTACACCTTC
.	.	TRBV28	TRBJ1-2	CASSSGPSFRNYGYTF	TGTGCCAGCAGTTCCGGGCCTTCGTTCCGGAACTATGGCTACACCTTC
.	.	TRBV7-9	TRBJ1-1	CASCKDRSMNTEAFF	TGTGCCAGCTGTAAGGACAGATCGATGAACACTGAAGCTTTCTTT
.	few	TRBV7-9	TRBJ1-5	CASSLEQGWRNQPQHF	TGTGCCAGCAGCTTAGAACAGGGCTGGAGAAATCAGCCCCAGCATTTT
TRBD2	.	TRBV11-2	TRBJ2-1	CASSLAPIGLAGIEQFF	TGTGCCAGCAGCTTAGCCCCAATCGGGCTAGCGGGGATCGAGCAGTTCTTC
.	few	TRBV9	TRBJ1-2	CASSAGDSYGYTF	TGTGCCAGCAGCGCGGGGGATAGCTATGGCTACACCTTC
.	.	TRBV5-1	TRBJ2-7	CASSLAPNRADEQYF	TGCGCCAGCAGCTTGGCCCCGAACCGCGCAGACGAGCAGTACTTC
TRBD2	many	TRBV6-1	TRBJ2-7	CASSETRVAGSYEQYF	TGTGCCAGCAGTGAAACGAGGGTAGCGGGCTCCTACGAGCAGTACTTC
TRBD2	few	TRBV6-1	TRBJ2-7	CASSEVGGSSYEQYF	TGTGCCAGCAGTGAAGTGGGGGGGAGCTCCTACGAGCAGTACTTC
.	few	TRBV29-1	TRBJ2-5	CSVLQSQETQYF	TGCAGCGTTCTGCAGAGTCAAGAGACCCAGTACTTC
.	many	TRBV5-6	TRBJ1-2	CASSYGERRFNYGYTF	TGTGCCAGCAGCTACGGGGAGCGCCGCTTTAACTATGGCTACACCTTC
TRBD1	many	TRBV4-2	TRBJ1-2	CASSQAGQGIYGYTF	TGTGCCAGCAGCCAAGCCGGACAGGGGATCTATGGCTACACCTTC
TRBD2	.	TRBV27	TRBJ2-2	CASRLAGGGVGELFF	TGTGCCAGCAGACTAGCGGGAGGGGGAGTCGGGGAGCTGTTTTTT
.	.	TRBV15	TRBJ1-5	CATKAQGSNQPQHF	TGTGCCACAAAGGCTCAGGGGTCGAATCAGCCCCAGCATTTT
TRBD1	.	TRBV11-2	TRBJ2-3	CASSSRDSLFPDTQYF	TGTGCCAGCAGCTCCCGGGACAGCCTATTTCCAGATACGCAGTATTTT
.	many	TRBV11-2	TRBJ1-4	CASSLGVSEKLFF	TGTGCCAGCAGCTTAGGCGTTTCTGAAAAACTGTTTTTT
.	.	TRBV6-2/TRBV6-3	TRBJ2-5	CASRTGTQETQYF	TGTGCCAGCAGGACAGGAACTCAAGAGACCCAGTACTTC